This entry concerns a single T cell receptor beta chain. Its antigen is still unknown. The ends were cut back, 3 bases at V and 0 bases at J, with 12 bases in the middle. This CDR3 contains 15 residues. CDR1 and CDR2 from the germline V gene are KGHSH and LQKENI. The data derive from a study of T cell responses to AZD1222 COVID-19 vaccine. Study in general: Investigators merged groups given second doses at roughly 4 or roughly 12 weeks.

Whole-study results and caveats: Baseline seropositivity characterized only a handful of AZD1222 recipients.

Measured with immunoSEQ multiplex PCR; TCRdb has only the in-frame clones, and not every one. The data hold under 200,000 clones, with approximately 90% observed a single time. The sequence came from an adult in good health. V gene TRBV18 combines with J gene TRBJ2-7, with D perhaps being TRBD1 or TRBD2 (5 bases each). Source: peripheral blood, taken on day 0 of AZD1222 vaccination. CDR3 sequence: CASSPSSGSSYEQYF. As DNA, the CDR3 is TGTGCCAGCTCACCGAGTTCAGGGAGCTCCTACGAGCAGTACTTC.